The T cell receptor beta chain described here comes from a study of shared clonotypes between healthy human individuals. About the research overall: Per donor, CD8 memory used one plate, CD8 naive used two, CD4 memory used three and CD4 naive used three.

Replicate PCRs for sorted subsets used approximately 190 ng DNA; this equaled 25,000 to 35,000 T cell genomes. Clones were sequenced by immunoSEQ multiplex PCR, and TCRdb holds only the in-frame ones, with some missing. The data hold 2 million to 2.5 million clones, with approximately 93% observed a single time. This clone has just a few counts. Donors were healthy HIV-negative adults without recent acute infections or vaccinations. The clonotype was recovered from a man aged 18 to 30 in good health. Some clones in this sample may be carry-over from other donors' samples. The sequencing sample was made of naive CD4+ T cells from PBMCs. Indicated subset: CD45RA+ positively selected.

DNA of the CDR3: TGTGCCAGCAGTTACGACAGGGGTTATGGCTACACCTTC. Amino acid sequence: CASSYDRGYGYTF. The chain uses TRBV28 and TRBJ1-2; TRBD1 agrees at 8 bases. V was clipped by 4 bases and J by 5 bases; unmatched bases: 3. Per the germline V gene, CDR1 is MDHEN and CDR2 is SYDVKM. The CDR3 is 13 residues long.